This T cell receptor beta chain was identified during a study of shared clonotypes between healthy human individuals. Assay used: immunoSEQ multiplex PCR; TCRdb lists only in-frame clones, some missing. This sample yields more than 2 million clones, of which about 94% are seen a single time; more than 0.1% belongs to the top ten. CDR3 size: 13 residues. V lost 4 bases, J lost 3 bases, and 11 bases lay in between. Germline lookup yields CDR1 SGHRS and CDR2 YFSETQ. Sequenced material: naive CD4+ T cells sorted from blood. The sample's subset: CD45RA+ positively selected. This TCR was sampled from a man younger than 35 in good health. This chain connects TRBV5-1 to TRBJ2-7; D not resolved. Here the CDR3 DNA reads TGCGCCAGCAGCGAAGGGATTCTCTACGAGCAGTACTTC. Residues: CASSEGILYEQYF.